This TCR beta chain appears in the sequencing data of a study of vaccination and CD4 T cells after COVID-19. At the level of the study: The BNT162b2 or mRNA-1273 vaccine was given to participants in two doses. Post-diagnosis, post-COVID samples were collected after a median about 95 days, ranging 35 to 161.

An Oncomine TCR Beta short-read assay was used to sequence the DNA from cultured CD4+ T cells. Cultured CD4+ T cells were the source of extracted genomic DNA. In TCRdb, the PCR reads were re-called with MiXCR into one record per CDR3 protein. In the table there are over 13,000 distinct CDR3 sequences, 51% of which are singletons. The trim removed 0 bases at V and 9 bases at J, leaving 9 bases unmatched. Germline V lookup: CDR1 DFQATT, CDR2 SNEGSKA (reference sequence). This CDR3 is built from 16 residues. Regarding this clonotype: The antigen is unknown.

Treatment denoted: approximately 9-day PBMC culture with coronavirus spike peptide pools or control peptides (ViraFEST assay). The ViraFEST method relied on peptide pools to expand antigen-specific T cells, followed by TCR sequencing. The chain combines TRBV20-1 with TRBJ2-1; 12 positions agree with TRBD2. The sequence was obtained from a human donor who had recovered from COVID-19. The sample comprised CD4+ T cells from blood, cultured in vitro. The CDR3 loop is CSARDTGTSGFREQFF. In DNA, the CDR3 is TGCAGTGCTAGAGATACCGGGACTAGCGGGTTCCGTGAGCAGTTCTTC.